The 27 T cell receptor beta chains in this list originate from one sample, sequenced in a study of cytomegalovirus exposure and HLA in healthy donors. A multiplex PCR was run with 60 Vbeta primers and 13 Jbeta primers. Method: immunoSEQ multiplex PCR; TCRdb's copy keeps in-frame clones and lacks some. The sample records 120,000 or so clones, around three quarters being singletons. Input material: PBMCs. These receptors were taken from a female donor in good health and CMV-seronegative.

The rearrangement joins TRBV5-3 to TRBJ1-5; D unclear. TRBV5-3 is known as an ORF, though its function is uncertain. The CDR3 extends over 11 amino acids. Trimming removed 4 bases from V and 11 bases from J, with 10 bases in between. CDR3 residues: CARSPYTAQHF. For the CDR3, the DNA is TGTGCCAGAAGCCCCTATACGGCCCAGCATTTT.

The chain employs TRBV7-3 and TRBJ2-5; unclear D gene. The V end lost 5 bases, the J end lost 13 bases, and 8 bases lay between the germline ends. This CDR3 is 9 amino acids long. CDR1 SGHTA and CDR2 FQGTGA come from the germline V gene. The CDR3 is CASSANRYF. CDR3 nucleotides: TGTGCCAGCAGCGCCAACAGGTACTTC.

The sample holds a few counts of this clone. This CDR3 reads CASSLGASGGTDTQYF. Here the CDR3 DNA reads TGTGCCAGCAGCTTAGGGGCTAGCGGGGGCACAGATACGCAGTATTTT. V usage is TRBV7-3 and J usage is TRBJ2-3, with 9 bases lining up with TRBD2. Germline CDR1 reads SGHTA; CDR2 reads FQGTGA. V was clipped by 2 bases and J by 1 base; unmatched bases: 4. The CDR3 totals 16 residues.

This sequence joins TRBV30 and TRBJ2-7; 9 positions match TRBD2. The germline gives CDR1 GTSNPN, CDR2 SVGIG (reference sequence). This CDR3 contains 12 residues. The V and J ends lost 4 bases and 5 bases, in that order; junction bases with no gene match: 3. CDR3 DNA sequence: TGTGCCTGGACTAGCGGGGCTCACGAGCAGTACTTC. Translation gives CAWTSGAHEQYF.

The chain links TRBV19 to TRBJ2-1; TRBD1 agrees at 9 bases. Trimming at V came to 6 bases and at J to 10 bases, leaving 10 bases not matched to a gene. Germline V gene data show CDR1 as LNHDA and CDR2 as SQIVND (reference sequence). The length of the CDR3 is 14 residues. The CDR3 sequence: CASRQQGADGEQFF. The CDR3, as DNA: TGTGCCAGTAGACAACAGGGGGCCGATGGGGAGCAGTTCTTC. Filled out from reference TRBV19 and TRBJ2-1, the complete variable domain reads DGGITQSPKYLFRKEGQNVTLSCEQNLNHDAMYWYRQDPGQGLRLIYYSQIVNDFQKGDIAEGYSVSREKKESFPLTVTSAQKNPTAFYLCASRQQGADGEQFFGPGTRLTVL.

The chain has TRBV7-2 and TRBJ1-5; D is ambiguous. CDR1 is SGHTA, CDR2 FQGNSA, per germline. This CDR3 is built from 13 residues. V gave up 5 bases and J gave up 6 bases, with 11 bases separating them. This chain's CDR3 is CASSTHLRQPQHF. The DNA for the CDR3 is TGTGCCAGCAGCACCCACCTACGTCAGCCCCAGCATTTT.

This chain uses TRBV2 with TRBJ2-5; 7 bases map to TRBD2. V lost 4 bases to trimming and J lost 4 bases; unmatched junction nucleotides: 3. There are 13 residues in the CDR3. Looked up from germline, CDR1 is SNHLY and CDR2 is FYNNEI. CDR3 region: CASSAIAGETQYF. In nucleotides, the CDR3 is TGTGCCAGCAGTGCGATAGCGGGAGAGACCCAGTACTTC.

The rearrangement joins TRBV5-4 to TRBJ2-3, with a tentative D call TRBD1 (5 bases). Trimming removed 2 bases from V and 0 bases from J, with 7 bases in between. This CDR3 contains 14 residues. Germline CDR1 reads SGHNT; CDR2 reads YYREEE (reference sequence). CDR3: CASSFQGSTDTQYF. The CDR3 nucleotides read TGTGCCAGCAGCTTTCAGGGCAGCACAGATACGCAGTATTTT.

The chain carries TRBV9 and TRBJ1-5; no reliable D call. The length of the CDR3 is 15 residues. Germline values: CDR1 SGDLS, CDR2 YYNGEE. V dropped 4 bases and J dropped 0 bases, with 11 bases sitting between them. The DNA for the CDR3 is TGTGCCAGCAGCCCGAGGGCCAGTAGCAATCAGCCCCAGCATTTT. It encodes CASSPRASSNQPQHF. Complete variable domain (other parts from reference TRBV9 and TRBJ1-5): DSGVTQTPKHLITATGQRVTLRCSPRSGDLSVYWYQQSLDQGLQFLIQYYNGEERAKGNILERFSAQQFPDLHSELNLSSLELGDSALYFCASSPRASSNQPQHFGDGTRLSIL.

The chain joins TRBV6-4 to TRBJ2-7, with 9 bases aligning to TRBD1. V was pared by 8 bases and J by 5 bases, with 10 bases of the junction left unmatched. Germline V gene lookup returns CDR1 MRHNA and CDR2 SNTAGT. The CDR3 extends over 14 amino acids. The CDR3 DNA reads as TGTGCCAGCTCCTCCGGGACAGGGAGCGACGAGCAGTACTTC. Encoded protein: CASSSGTGSDEQYF.

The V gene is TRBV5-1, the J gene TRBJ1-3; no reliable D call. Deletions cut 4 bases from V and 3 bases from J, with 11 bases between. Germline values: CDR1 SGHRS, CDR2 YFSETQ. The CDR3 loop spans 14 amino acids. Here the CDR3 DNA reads TGCGCCAGCAGCGAACGGAGAGGTGGAAACACCATATATTTT. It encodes CASSERRGGNTIYF.

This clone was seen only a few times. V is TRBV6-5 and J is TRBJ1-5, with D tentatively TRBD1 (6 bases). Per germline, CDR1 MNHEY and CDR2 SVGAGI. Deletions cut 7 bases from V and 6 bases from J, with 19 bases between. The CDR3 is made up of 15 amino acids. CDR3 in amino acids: CASTSPGGVSQPQHF. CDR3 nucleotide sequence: TGTGCCAGCACCTCTCCGGGGGGCGTTAGTCAGCCCCAGCATTTT.

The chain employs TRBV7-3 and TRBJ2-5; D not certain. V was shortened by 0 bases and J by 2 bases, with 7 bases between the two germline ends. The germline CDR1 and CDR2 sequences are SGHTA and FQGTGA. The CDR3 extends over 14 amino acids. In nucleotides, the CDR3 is TGTGCCAGCAGCTTAACTTGGCAACAAGAGACCCAGTACTTC. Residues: CASSLTWQQETQYF.

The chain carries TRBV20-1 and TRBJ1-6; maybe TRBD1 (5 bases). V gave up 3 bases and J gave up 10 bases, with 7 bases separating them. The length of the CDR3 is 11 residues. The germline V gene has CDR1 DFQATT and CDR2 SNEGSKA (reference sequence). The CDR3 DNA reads TGCAGTGCTAGGGGGGGGTCACCCCTCCACTTT. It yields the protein CSARGGSPLHF.

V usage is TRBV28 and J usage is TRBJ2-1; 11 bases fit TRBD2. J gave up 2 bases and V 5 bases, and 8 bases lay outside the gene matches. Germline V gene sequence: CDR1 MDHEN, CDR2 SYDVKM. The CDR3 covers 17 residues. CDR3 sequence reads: CASSPSETSGTYNEQFF. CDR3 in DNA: TGTGCCAGCAGTCCCTCTGAGACTAGCGGGACCTACAATGAGCAGTTCTTC.

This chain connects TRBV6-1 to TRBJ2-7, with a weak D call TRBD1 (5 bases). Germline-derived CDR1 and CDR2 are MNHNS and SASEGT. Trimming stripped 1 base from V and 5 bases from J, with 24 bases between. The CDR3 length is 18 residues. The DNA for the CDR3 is TGTGCCAGCAGTGAAGGGGGCTGGGTTTGGCAGGGCCGAGACGAGCAGTACTTC. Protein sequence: CASSEGGWVWQGRDEQYF.

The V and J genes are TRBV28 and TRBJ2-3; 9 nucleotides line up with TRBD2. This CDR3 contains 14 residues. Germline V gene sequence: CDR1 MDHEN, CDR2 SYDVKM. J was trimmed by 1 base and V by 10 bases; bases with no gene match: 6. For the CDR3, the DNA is TGTGCCAACGCCCCTAGCGGGGGCACAGATACGCAGTATTTT. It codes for CANAPSGGTDTQYF.

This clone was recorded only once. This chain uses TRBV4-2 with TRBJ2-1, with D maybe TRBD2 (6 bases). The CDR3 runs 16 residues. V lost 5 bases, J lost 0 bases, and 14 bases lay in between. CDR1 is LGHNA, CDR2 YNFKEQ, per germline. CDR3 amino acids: CASSTRGGRSYNEQFF. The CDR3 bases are TGTGCCAGCAGCACCCGGGGAGGCCGCTCCTACAATGAGCAGTTCTTC.

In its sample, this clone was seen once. The CDR3 region is CAWGLMNTEAFF. CDR3 nucleotides: TGTGCCTGGGGACTGATGAACACTGAAGCTTTCTTT. This sequence joins TRBV30 and TRBJ1-1; D is unresolved. This CDR3 spans 12 amino acids. CDR1 is GTSNPN and CDR2 is SVGIG in the germline V gene (reference sequence). V lost 5 bases and J lost 0, with 7 bases in between.

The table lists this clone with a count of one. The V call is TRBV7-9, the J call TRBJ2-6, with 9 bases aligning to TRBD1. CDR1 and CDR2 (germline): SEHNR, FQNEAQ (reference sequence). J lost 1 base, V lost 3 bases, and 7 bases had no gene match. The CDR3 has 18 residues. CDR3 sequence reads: CASSLGQGRRSGANVLTF. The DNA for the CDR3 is TGTGCCAGCAGCTTGGGACAGGGTAGGAGGTCTGGGGCCAACGTCCTGACTTTC.

The CDR3 region is CASTPTPGLPRGTQYF. CDR3 sequence (DNA): TGTGCCAGTACCCCAACTCCGGGACTCCCACGGGGTACGCAGTATTTT. V gene TRBV19 combines with J gene TRBJ2-3; a possible D gene is TRBD2 (6 bases). Germline V gene lookup returns CDR1 LNHDA and CDR2 SQIVND (reference sequence). Deletions cut 7 bases from V and 8 bases from J, with 25 bases between. The CDR3 loop spans 16 amino acids.

This chain's CDR3 is CASSLKSPPGSTEAFF. CDR3 DNA: TGTGCCAGCAGCTTAAAGTCCCCCCCGGGGAGCACTGAAGCTTTCTTT. The V gene is TRBV7-3, the J gene TRBJ1-1; D unresolved. Trimming shortened V by 1 base and J by 4 bases, and 16 bases separated the two germline ends. Germline lookup yields CDR1 SGHTA and CDR2 FQGTGA. The CDR3 is 16 residues long.

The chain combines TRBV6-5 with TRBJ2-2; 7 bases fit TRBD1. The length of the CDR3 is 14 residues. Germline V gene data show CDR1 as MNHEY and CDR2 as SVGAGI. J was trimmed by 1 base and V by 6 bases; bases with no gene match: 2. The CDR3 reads CASRTGLNTGELFF. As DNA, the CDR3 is TGTGCCAGCAGGACAGGGTTGAACACCGGGGAGCTGTTTTTT.

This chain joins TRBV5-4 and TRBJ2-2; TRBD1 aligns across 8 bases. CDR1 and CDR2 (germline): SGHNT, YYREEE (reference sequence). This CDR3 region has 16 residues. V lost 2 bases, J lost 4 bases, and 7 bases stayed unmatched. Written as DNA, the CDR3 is TGTGCCAGCAGCTTAACAGGGGGGAGGAGCACCGGGGAGCTGTTTTTT. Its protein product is CASSLTGGRSTGELFF.

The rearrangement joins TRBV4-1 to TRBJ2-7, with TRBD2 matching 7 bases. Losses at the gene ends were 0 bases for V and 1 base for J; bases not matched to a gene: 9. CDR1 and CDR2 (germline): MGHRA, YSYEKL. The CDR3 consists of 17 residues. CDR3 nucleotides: TGCGCCAGCAGCCAAGAAACCAGCGGGACTCCTTCCTACGAGCAGTACTTC. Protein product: CASSQETSGTPSYEQYF.

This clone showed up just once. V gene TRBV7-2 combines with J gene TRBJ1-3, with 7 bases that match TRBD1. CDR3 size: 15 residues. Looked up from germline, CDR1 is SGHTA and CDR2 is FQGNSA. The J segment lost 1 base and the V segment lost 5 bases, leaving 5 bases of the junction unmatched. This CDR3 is CASSNYRGSGNTIYF. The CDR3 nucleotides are TGTGCCAGCAGCAACTACAGGGGATCTGGAAACACCATATATTTT.

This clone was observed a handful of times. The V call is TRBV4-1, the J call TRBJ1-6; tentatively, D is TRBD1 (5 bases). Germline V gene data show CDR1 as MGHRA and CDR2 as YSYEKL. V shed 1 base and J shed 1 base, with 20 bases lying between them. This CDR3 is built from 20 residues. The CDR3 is CASSQARTPFSGSYNSPLHF. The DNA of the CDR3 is TGCGCCAGCAGCCAAGCCAGGACACCCTTTAGTGGGTCCTATAATTCACCCCTCCACTTT.